These 14 T cell receptor beta chains originate from one sample sequenced in a study of cytomegalovirus exposure and HLA in healthy donors. The PCR had 60 Vbeta and 13 Jbeta primers. TCRdb's copy holds only in-frame clones and misses some; the assay was immunoSEQ multiplex PCR. Seen here are under 200,000 clones, approximately 80% observed once, and the top ten hold roughly 2.1%. Sequences were obtained from PBMCs. The receptor set was obtained from a man younger than 35 in good health and CMV-seronegative.

J is TRBJ2-1 and V is TRBV4-1; weak D call: TRBD1 (5 bases). Germline CDR1 MGHRA, CDR2 YSYEKL. The CDR3 spans 16 residues. V was pared by 4 bases and J by 6 bases, with 19 bases between. The CDR3 DNA reads as TGCGCCAGCAGCCCTCCGCTCCCAGGGAATGGCAATGAGCAGTTCTTC. Translated, it gives CASSPPLPGNGNEQFF.

The V call is TRBV4-1, the J call TRBJ2-1; a weak D match, TRBD2 (6 bases). Per the germline V gene, CDR1 is MGHRA and CDR2 is YSYEKL. Trimming shortened V by 0 bases and J by 9 bases, and 12 bases separated the two germline ends. The CDR3 has 14 amino acids. CDR3 sequence reads: CASSQDRTRGEQFF. DNA of the CDR3: TGCGCCAGCAGCCAAGATCGGACGCGGGGTGAGCAGTTCTTC.

The chain combines TRBV7-2 with TRBJ2-5, with a weak D call TRBD2 (5 bases). Trimming shortened V by 3 bases and J by 2 bases, and 16 bases separated the two germline ends. CDR1 SGHTA and CDR2 FQGNSA come from the germline V gene. The CDR3 extends over 16 amino acids. The CDR3 is CASSLMVIATQETQYF. The DNA of the CDR3 is TGTGCCAGCAGCTTGATGGTTATAGCGACTCAAGAGACCCAGTACTTC.

V usage is TRBV10-3 and J usage is TRBJ2-2; no firm D call. This CDR3 has 15 residues. Germline CDR1 and CDR2: ENHRY and SYGVKD. V lost 0 bases, J lost 4 bases, and 9 bases lay in between. CDR3 region: CAISESTGATGELFF. For the CDR3, the DNA is TGTGCCATCAGTGAGTCGACCGGAGCCACCGGGGAGCTGTTTTTT.

In regard to this clone: One end of the junction varies from germline; a read error may be responsible. The chain employs TRBV7-9 and TRBJ2-5; D possibly corresponds to TRBD2 (7 bases). The CDR3 length is 16 residues. Germline V gives CDR1 SEHNR, CDR2 FQNEAQ (reference sequence). CDR3 DNA sequence: TGTTCCAGCAGCCCAGCCGCGGGGGCTTTGGGAGAGACCCAGTACTTC. Amino acid sequence: CSSSPAAGALGETQYF.

V and J are TRBV28 and TRBJ1-6; D remains unclear. In germline, CDR1 is MDHEN, CDR2 SYDVKM. V lost 6 bases, J lost 10 bases, and 19 bases lay in between. The CDR3 sequence is 15 residues long. The CDR3 reads CASRDSIGFRSPLHF. The CDR3 DNA follows: TGTGCCAGCAGGGACTCGATAGGGTTCAGATCACCCCTCCACTTT. The full variable domain, in which reference TRBV28 and TRBJ1-6 provide the parts outside the CDR3, is DVKVTQSSRYLVKRTGEKVFLECVQDMDHENMFWYRQDPGLGLRLIYFSYDVKMKEKGDIPEGYSVSREKKERFSLILESASTNQTSMYLCASRDSIGFRSPLHFGNGTRLTVT.

The V and J genes are TRBV27 and TRBJ2-5; possible D gene TRBD2, 7 bases. The end of the DNA fits TRBJ2-7 better, so the J call may be wrong. This CDR3 is built from 14 residues. Germline assignment: CDR1 MNHEY and CDR2 SMNVEV (reference sequence). The CDR3 sequence: CASSWTAGKDEQYF. The CDR3, as DNA: TGTGCCAGCAGTTGGACAGCGGGGAAGGACGAGCAGTACTTC.

This clone appeared a few times. The chain joins TRBV30 to TRBJ1-6; D is possibly TRBD1 (5 bases). Germline V gene data show CDR1 as GTSNPN and CDR2 as SVGIG (reference sequence). V was cut by 8 bases and J by 6 bases, with 14 bases left in between. The CDR3 spans 13 residues. CDR3 loop: CAVTGSVNSPLHF. The CDR3 coding sequence is TGTGCCGTCACAGGCAGCGTTAATTCACCCCTCCACTTT.

Only a few counts were recorded for this clone. The chain combines TRBV9 with TRBJ1-3; 7 nucleotides agree with TRBD1. The junction had 3 bases not matched to a gene; V was cut back by 3 bases and J by 3 bases. Germline CDR1 is SGDLS and CDR2 is YYNGEE. The CDR3 covers 14 residues. DNA for the CDR3: TGTGCCAGCAGCGCGACAGGGATTGGAAACACCATATATTTT. This translates into CASSATGIGNTIYF.

This chain joins TRBV19 and TRBJ1-1; D not resolved. V shed 7 bases and J shed 3 bases, with 12 bases lying between them. In germline, CDR1 is LNHDA, CDR2 SQIVND (reference sequence). The CDR3 extends over 13 amino acids. The CDR3 DNA is TGTGCCAGTAAACCGGTATACGACACTGAAGCTTTCTTT. Its translation is CASKPVYDTEAFF.

Regarding this clone: This specimen includes other DNA sequences encoding the same CDR3. The chain carries TRBV5-1 and TRBJ2-3; 9 nucleotides align to TRBD2. Germline CDR1 is SGHRS and CDR2 is YFSETQ. The CDR3 contains 15 residues. The junction had 3 bases not matched to a gene; V was cut back by 1 base and J by 3 bases. The CDR3 sequence: CASSLLAGGTDTQYF. CDR3 sequence (DNA): TGCGCCAGCAGCTTGCTGGCGGGAGGGACAGATACGCAGTATTTT.

CDR3 DNA sequence: TGTGCCAGCAGTCGGGGGGGCATGAACACTGAAGCTTTCTTT. Amino acids: CASSRGGMNTEAFF. The V and J genes are TRBV6-6 and TRBJ1-1, with D tentatively TRBD1 (6 bases). Trimming took off 5 bases at V and 0 bases at J, with 10 bases between the two ends. Germline CDR1 MNHNY, CDR2 SVGAGI (reference sequence). The CDR3 loop spans 14 amino acids.

The V and J genes are TRBV2 and TRBJ2-1; TRBD2 aligns across 10 bases. With V trimmed by 6 bases and J by 7 bases, 9 bases remained unmatched. The germline CDR1 and CDR2 sequences are SNHLY and FYNNEI. This CDR3 comprises 15 residues. The CDR3 bases are TGTGCCAGCAGCGTTAAGCGGGGGGGCGGAAATGAGCAGTTCTTC. Its protein is CASSVKRGGGNEQFF.

A single count supports this clone. The chain is built from TRBV6-1 and TRBJ1-1, with D possibly TRBD1 on 6 matching bases. Trimming took off 5 bases at V and 4 bases at J, with 17 bases between the two ends. Germline lookup yields CDR1 MNHNS and CDR2 SASEGT. The CDR3 contains 15 residues. The DNA for the CDR3 is TGTGCCAGCAGTATTTCCACAGGGAGTGTCACTGAAGCTTTCTTT. It yields the protein CASSISTGSVTEAFF.